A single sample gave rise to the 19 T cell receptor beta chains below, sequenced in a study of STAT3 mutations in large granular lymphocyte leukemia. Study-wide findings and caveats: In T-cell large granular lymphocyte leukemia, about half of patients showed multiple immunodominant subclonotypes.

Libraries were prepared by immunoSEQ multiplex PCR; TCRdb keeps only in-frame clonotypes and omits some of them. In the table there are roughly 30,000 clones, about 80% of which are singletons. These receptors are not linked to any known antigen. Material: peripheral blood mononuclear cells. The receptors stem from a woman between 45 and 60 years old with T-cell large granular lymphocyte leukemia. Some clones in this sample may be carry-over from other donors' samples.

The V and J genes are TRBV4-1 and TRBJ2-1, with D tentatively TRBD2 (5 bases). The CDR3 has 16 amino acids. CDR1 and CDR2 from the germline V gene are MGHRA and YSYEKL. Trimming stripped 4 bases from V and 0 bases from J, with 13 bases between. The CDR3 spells CASSPLSGSSYNEQFF. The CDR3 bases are TGCGCCAGCAGCCCCCTGAGTGGGAGCTCCTACAATGAGCAGTTCTTC.

Written as DNA, the CDR3 is TGTGCCAGCTCACCACGACAGTTGAACACTGAAGCTTTCTTT. Protein sequence: CASSPRQLNTEAFF. V and J are TRBV18 and TRBJ1-1, with D maybe TRBD1 (5 bases). Germline V gene data show CDR1 as KGHSH and CDR2 as LQKENI. This CDR3 spans 14 amino acids. The V and J ends lost 1 base and 0 bases respectively, with 6 bases between them. Full variable domain (rest looked up from reference TRBV18 and TRBJ1-1): NAGVMQNPRHLVRRRGQEARLRCSPMKGHSHVYWYRQLPEEGLKFMVYLQKENIIDESGMPKERFSAEFPKEGPSILRIQQVVRGDSAAYFCASSPRQLNTEAFFGQGTRLTVV.

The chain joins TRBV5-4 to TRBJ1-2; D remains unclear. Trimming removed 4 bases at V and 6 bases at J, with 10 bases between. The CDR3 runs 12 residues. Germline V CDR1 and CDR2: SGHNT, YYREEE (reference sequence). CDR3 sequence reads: CASSRSGDGYTF. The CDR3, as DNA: TGTGCCAGCAGCCGGAGCGGGGATGGCTACACCTTC. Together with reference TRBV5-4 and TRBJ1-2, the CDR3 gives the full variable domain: ETGVTQSPTHLIKTRGQQVTLRCSSQSGHNTVSWYQQALGQGPQFIFQYYREEENGRGNFPPRFSGLQFPNYSSELNVNALELDDSALYLCASSRSGDGYTFGSGTRLTVV.

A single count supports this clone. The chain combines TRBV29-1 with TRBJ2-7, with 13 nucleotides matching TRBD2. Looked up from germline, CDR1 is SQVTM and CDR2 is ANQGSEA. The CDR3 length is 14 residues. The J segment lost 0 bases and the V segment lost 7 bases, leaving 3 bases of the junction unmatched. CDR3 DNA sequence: TGCAGCGCCGGACTAGCGGGAGCCTCCTACGAGCAGTACTTC. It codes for CSAGLAGASYEQYF.

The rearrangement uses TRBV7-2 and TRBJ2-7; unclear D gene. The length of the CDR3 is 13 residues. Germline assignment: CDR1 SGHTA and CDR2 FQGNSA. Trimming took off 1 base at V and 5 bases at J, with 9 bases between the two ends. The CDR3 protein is CASSLVILDEQYF. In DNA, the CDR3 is TGTGCCAGCAGCTTAGTAATTCTAGACGAGCAGTACTTC.

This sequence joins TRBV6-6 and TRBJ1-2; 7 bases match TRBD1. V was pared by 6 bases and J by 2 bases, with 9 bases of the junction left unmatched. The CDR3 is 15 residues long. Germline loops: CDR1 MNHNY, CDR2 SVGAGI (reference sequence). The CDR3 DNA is TGTGCCAGCAGCCGCCAACCACAGGGGAACTATGGCTACACCTTC. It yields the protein CASSRQPQGNYGYTF.

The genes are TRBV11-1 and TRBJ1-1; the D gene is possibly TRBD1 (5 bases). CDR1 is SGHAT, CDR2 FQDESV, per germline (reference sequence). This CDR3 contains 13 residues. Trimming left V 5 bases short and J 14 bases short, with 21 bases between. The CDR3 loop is CASSPTGRAEGFF. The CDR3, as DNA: TGTGCCAGCAGCCCCACCGGCAGGGCTGAAGGGTTCTTT.

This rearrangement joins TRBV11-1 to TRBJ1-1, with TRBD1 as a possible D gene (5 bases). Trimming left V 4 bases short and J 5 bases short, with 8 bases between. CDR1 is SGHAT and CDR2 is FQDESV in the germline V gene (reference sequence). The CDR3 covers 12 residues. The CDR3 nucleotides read TGTGCCAGCAGCTACAGGTCAACTGAAGCTTTCTTT. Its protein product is CASSYRSTEAFF. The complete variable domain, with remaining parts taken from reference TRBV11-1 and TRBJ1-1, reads EAEVAQSPRYKITEKSQAVAFWCDPISGHATLYWYRQILGQGPELLVQFQDESVVDDSQLPKDRFSAERLKGVDSTLKIQPAELGDSAMYLCASSYRSTEAFFGQGTRLTVV.

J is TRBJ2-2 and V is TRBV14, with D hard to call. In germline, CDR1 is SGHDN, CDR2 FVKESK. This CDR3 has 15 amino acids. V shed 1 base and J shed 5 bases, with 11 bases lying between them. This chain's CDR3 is CASSQARPPTGELFF. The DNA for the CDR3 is TGTGCCAGCAGCCAAGCGAGGCCACCTACCGGGGAGCTGTTTTTT.

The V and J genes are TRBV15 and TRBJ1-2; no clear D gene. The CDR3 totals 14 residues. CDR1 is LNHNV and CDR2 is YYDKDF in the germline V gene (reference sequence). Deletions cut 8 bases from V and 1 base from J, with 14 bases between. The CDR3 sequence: CATREYGVNYGYTF. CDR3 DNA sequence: TGTGCCACCCGAGAGTACGGCGTTAACTATGGCTACACCTTC.

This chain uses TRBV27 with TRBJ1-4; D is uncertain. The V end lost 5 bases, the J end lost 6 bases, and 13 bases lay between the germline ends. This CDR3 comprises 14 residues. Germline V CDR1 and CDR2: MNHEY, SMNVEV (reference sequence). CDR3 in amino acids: CASSPLNRHEKLFF. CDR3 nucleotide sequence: TGTGCCAGCAGTCCGTTAAATCGGCATGAAAAACTGTTTTTT.

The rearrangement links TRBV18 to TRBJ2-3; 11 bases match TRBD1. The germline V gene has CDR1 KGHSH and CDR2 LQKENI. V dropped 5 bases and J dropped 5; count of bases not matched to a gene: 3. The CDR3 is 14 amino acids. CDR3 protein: CASSAGTGGDTQYF. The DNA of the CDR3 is TGTGCCAGCTCAGCCGGGACAGGGGGAGATACGCAGTATTTT.

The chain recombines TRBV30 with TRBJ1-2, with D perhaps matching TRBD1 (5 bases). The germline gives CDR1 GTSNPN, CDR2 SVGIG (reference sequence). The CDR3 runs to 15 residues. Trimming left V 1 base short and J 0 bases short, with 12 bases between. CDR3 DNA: TGTGCCTGGAGTGCCCAGGCGACAGCTAACTATGGCTACACCTTC. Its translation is CAWSAQATANYGYTF. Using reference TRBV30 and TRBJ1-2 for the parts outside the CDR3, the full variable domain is SQTIHQWPATLVQPVGSPLSLECTVEGTSNPNLYWYRQAAGRGLQLLFYSVGIGQISSEVPQNLSASRPQDRQFILSSKKLLLSDSGFYLCAWSAQATANYGYTFGSGTRLTVV.

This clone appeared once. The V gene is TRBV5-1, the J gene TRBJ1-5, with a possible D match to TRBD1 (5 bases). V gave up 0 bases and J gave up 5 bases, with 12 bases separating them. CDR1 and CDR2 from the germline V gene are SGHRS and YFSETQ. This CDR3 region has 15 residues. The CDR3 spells CASSLEGRVDQPQHF. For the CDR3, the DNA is TGCGCCAGCAGCTTGGAAGGCAGGGTAGATCAGCCCCAGCATTTT.

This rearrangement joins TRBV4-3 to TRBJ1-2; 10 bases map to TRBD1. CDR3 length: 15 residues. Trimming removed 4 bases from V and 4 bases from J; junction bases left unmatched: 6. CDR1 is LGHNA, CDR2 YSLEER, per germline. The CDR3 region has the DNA TGCGCCAGCAGCCTAGAGACAGGGGGCGGCTATGGCTACACCTTC. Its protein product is CASSLETGGGYGYTF.

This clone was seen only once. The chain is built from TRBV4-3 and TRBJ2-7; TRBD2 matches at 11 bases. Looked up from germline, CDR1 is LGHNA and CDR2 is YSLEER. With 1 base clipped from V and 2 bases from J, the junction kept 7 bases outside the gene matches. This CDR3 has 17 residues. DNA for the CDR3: TGCGCCAGCAGCCAAGTAGCCGGGACTAGCGGACCCTACGAGCAGTACTTC. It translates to CASSQVAGTSGPYEQYF.

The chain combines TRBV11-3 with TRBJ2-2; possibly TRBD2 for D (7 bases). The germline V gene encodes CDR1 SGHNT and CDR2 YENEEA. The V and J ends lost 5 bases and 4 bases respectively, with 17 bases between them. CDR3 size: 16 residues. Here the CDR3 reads CASSLLQGGGTGELFF. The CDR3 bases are TGTGCCAGCAGCCTGCTACAGGGAGGGGGCACCGGGGAGCTGTTTTTT.

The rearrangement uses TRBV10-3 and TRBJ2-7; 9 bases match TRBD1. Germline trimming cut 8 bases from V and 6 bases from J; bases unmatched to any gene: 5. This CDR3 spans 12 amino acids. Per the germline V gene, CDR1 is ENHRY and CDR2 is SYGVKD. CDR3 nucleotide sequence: TGTGCCATCTCCGGGACAGGGTCCGAGCAGTACTTC. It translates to CAISGTGSEQYF.

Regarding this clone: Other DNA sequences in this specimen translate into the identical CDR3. CDR3 amino acids: CASSLDRGRDTQYF. The CDR3 coding sequence is TGCGCCAGCAGCTTGGATCGAGGGAGAGATACGCAGTATTTT. The V gene is TRBV5-1, the J gene TRBJ2-3; possible D gene TRBD2, 5 bases. V was cut by 0 bases and J by 5 bases, with 10 bases left in between. This CDR3 is 14 amino acids long. Germline assignment: CDR1 SGHRS and CDR2 YFSETQ.